The source of this T cell receptor beta chain is a study of a mutant IDH1 vaccine in newly diagnosed glioma. On the study more broadly: Patients underwent eight vaccinations, which took place in weeks 1, 3, 5, 7, 11, 15, 19 and 23.

The time point is: week 11, during vaccination. Mutant IDH1 20-mer peptide, at 300 ug, made up each vaccine dose, with topical imiquimod. As regards this clone: Its antigen is as yet unknown.

CDR1 SGHNT and CDR2 YENEEA come from the germline V gene. This CDR3 has 14 amino acids. Trimming cost V 5 bases and J 0 bases, with 8 bases left between them. TCRdb keeps only in-frame clones here, not all; method: immunoSEQ multiplex PCR. The sample has fewer than 35,000 clones; 90% are singletons. The material sequenced was PBMCs, taken from a glioma patient whose treatment included an IDH1 peptide vaccine. The receptor was isolated from a young man with glioma. The chain employs TRBV11-3 and TRBJ2-1, with D possibly called TRBD1 or TRBD2 (5 bases each). CDR3 in DNA: TGTGCCAGCAGCCCTGGGGGCTCCTACAATGAGCAGTTCTTC. Its translation: CASSPGGSYNEQFF.